At least ten counts were recorded for the clone carrying this T cell receptor (beta chain). Its antigen is unidentified. Using quantitative 5'-RACE with molecular barcodes, the authors made TCR beta libraries. TCRdb fed the 5' RACE reads into MiXCR, producing one record per CDR3 protein. The repertoire includes under 250,000 distinct CDR3 sequences, roughly a tenth of them detected once, and 2.6% sits in the top ten. Deletions cut 6 bases from V and 4 bases from J, with 18 bases between. Germline assignment: CDR1 SEHNR and CDR2 FQNEAQ (reference sequence). The CDR3 spans 15 residues. The sample is drawn from a study of CD8 T cells in ankylosing spondylitis. Study observations and caveats: What appeared characteristic of ankylosing spondylitis blood was a TCR beta motif of eight highly homologous variants.

The sequencing sample was made of blood, either unsorted or a sorted T cell fraction (not recorded which). J is TRBJ1-2 and V is TRBV7-9; weak D call: TRBD1 (5 bases). The source of this sequence is a male donor with ankylosing spondylitis or in good health (not recorded which). CDR3 sequence (DNA): TGTGCCAGCAGTCGTGGACCTGGGACCTTCTATGGCTACACCTTC. Translated: CASSRGPGTFYGYTF.